The 2 T cell receptor beta chains in this list originate from one sample, sequenced in a study of cytomegalovirus exposure and HLA in healthy donors. Primers: 60 Vbeta forward and 13 Jbeta reverse. Produced via immunoSEQ multiplex PCR; TCRdb's table is partial and in-frame only. The sample holds over 200,000 clones, around 79% seen once. The sequenced material came from PBMCs. The receptor source for this set is a male donor in good health and CMV-seronegative.

This sequence joins TRBV9 and TRBJ2-3; 9 nucleotides agree with TRBD2. V trimming: 5 bases; J trimming: 0 bases; junction bases outside the gene matches: 4. Germline V CDR1 and CDR2: SGDLS, YYNGEE. The CDR3 has 15 amino acids. The CDR3 spells CASSPSGESTDTQYF. The CDR3 nucleotides read TGTGCCAGCAGTCCTAGCGGGGAAAGCACAGATACGCAGTATTTT.

The gene calls are TRBV11-3 and TRBJ2-7; D might be TRBD1 (6 bases). The CDR3 is made up of 13 amino acids. The germline V gene encodes CDR1 SGHNT and CDR2 YENEEA. Trimming cost V 1 base and J 2 bases, with 6 bases left between them. As DNA, the CDR3 is TGTGCCAGCAGCTTAGCAGGGGCCTACGAGCAGTACTTC. This sequence encodes CASSLAGAYEQYF.